This T cell receptor (beta chain) was obtained from a study of PD-1 blockade in classical Hodgkin lymphoma. Brentuximab vedotin exposure varied, and every patient relapsed after autologous stem cell transplantation. CD4+ T cells were purified from thawed PBMCs by negative selection. Using immunoSEQ multiplex PCR, the repertoire was profiled, and TCRdb retains in-frame clones only, with some absent. Here the sample spans around 2,500 clones, approximately 86% being singletons. Germline CDR1 ENHRY, CDR2 SYGVKD. CDR3 size: 14 residues. The germline V and J ends were trimmed by 4 bases and 0 bases, with 4 bases remaining between them.

The chain links TRBV10-3 to TRBJ2-6; D call uncertain. Material: CD4+ T cells from blood, obtained at baseline. This clonotype was sampled from a human donor with classical Hodgkin lymphoma. The CDR3 is CAISGFSGANVLTF. The CDR3 bases are TGTGCCATCAGTGGATTCTCTGGGGCCAACGTCCTGACTTTC.